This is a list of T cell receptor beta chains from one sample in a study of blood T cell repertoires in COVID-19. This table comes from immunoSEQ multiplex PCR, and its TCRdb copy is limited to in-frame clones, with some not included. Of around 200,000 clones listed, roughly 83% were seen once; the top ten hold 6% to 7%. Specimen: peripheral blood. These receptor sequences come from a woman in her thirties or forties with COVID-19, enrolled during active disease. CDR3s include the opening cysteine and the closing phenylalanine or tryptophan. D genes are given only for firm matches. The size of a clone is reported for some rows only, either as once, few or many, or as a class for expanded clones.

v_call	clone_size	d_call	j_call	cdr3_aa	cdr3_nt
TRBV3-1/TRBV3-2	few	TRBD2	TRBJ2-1	CASSPTGRTYNEQFF	TGTGCCAGCAGCCCGACCGGGAGGACTTACAATGAGCAGTTCTTC
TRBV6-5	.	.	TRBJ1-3	CASRRQGTGNTIYF	TGTGCCAGTAGAAGGCAGGGTACTGGAAACACCATATATTTT
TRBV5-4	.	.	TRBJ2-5	CASSLSGSGQETQYF	TGTGCCAGCAGCTTGAGTGGGTCCGGGCAAGAGACCCAGTACTTC
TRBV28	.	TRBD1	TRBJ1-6	CASTLDRGISPLHF	TGTGCCAGCACCCTGGACAGGGGGATCTCACCCCTCCACTTT
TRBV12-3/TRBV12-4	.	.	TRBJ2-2	CAALEATGELFF	TGTGCCGCCCTCGAAGCTACCGGGGAGCTGTTTTTT
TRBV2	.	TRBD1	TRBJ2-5	CASSLTGGLETQYF	TGTGCCAGCAGTCTGACAGGGGGGCTAGAGACCCAGTACTTC
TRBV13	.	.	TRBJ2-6	CASSLGRGHGVGANVLTF	TGTGCCAGCAGCTTGGGTAGGGGCCATGGAGTTGGGGCCAACGTCCTGACTTTC
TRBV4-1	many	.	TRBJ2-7	CASAAGLSYEQYF	TGCGCCAGCGCGGCGGGGCTCTCCTACGAGCAGTACTTC
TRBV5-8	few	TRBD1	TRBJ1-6	CASSWRTGKSPLHF	TGTGCCAGCAGCTGGAGGACAGGGAAATCACCCCTCCACTTT
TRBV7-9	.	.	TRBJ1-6	CATDSPLHF	TGTGCCACCGATTCACCCCTCCACTTT
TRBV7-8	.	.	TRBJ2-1	CASSLVVGTYNEQFF	TGTGCCAGCAGCCTCGTCGTAGGGACATACAATGAGCAGTTCTTC
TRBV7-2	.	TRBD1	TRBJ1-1	CASSTYRDSEAFF	TGTGCCAGCAGCACTTACCGGGACAGTGAAGCTTTCTTT
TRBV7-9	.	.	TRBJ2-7	CASGPPYEQYF	TGTGCCAGCGGGCCTCCCTACGAGCAGTACTTC
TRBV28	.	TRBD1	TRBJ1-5	CASSPQGEFSYSNQPQHF	TGTGCCAGCAGTCCTCAGGGGGAATTCTCTTATAGCAATCAGCCCCAGCATTTT
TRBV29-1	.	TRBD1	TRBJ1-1	CSVDGQGYTEAFF	TGCAGCGTTGATGGACAGGGCTACACTGAAGCTTTCTTT
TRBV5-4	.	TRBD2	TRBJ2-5	CASSYLAAQETQYF	TGTGCCAGCAGCTACCTAGCGGCCCAAGAGACCCAGTACTTC
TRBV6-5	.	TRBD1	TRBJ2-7	CASSSGTGLGEQYF	TGTGCCAGCAGTTCCGGGACAGGGCTGGGTGAGCAGTACTTC
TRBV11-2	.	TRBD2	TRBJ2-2	CASSFSGGRTGELFF	TGTGCCAGCAGCTTCAGCGGGGGGCGCACCGGGGAGCTGTTTTTT
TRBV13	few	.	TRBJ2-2	CASVPVNTGELFF	TGTGCCAGCGTCCCTGTAAACACCGGGGAGCTGTTTTTT
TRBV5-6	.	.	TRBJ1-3	CASSLNGGNTIYF	TGTGCCAGCAGCTTGAACGGTGGAAACACCATATATTTT
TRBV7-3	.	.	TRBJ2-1	CASSSGPASDEQFF	TGTGCCAGCAGCTCAGGACCCGCTAGCGATGAGCAGTTCTTC
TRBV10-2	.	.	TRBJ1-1	CASTQEYTEAFF	TGCGCCAGCACTCAGGAATACACTGAAGCTTTCTTT
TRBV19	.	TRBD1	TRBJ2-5	CASSIGGTGGETQYF	TGTGCCAGTAGTATTGGCGGGACAGGGGGCGAGACCCAGTACTTC
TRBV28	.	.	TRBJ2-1	CASLNRGMGSYNEQFF	TGTGCCAGCCTTAATAGGGGGATGGGCTCCTACAATGAGCAGTTCTTC
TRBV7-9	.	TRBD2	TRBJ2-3	CASSLGLASGTDTQYF	TGTGCCAGCAGCTTAGGGTTGGCTAGCGGTACAGATACGCAGTATTTT
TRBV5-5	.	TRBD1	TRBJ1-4	CASSTSGTGAKLFF	TGTGCCAGCAGCACATCCGGGACAGGCGCAAAACTGTTTTTT
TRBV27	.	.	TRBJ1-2	CASSLRGGRDIGNYGYTF	TGTGCCAGCAGTCTACGGGGGGGGCGGGACATCGGGAACTATGGCTACACCTTC
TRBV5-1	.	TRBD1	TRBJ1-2	CASGPLTGAGYYGYTF	TGCGCCAGCGGCCCCCTGACAGGGGCCGGTTACTATGGCTACACCTTC
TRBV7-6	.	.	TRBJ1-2	CASSLAQEGYGYTF	TGTGCCAGCAGCTTAGCACAGGAGGGTTATGGCTACACCTTC
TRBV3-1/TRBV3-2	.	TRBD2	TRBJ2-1	CASSQEGSSGGYSYNEQFF	TGTGCCAGCAGCCAAGAAGGGTCTAGCGGGGGGTACTCCTACAATGAGCAGTTCTTC
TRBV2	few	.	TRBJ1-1	CASSGESNTEAFF	TGTGCCAGCAGTGGGGAGTCGAACACTGAAGCTTTCTTT
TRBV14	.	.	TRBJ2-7	CASSQVFWGLQLDEQYF	TGTGCCAGCAGCCAAGTATTTTGGGGCCTTCAGTTAGACGAGCAGTACTTC
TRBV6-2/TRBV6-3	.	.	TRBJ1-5	CASSHPQGQPITRPQHF	TGTGCCAGCAGTCACCCCCAGGGGCAGCCAATTACTCGGCCCCAGCATTTT
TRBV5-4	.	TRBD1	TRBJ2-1	CASSWGQGAFNEQFF	TGTGCCAGCAGCTGGGGACAGGGGGCCTTCAATGAGCAGTTCTTC
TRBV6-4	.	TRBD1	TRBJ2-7	CASSIGQGPIDEQYF	TGTGCCAGCAGTATAGGACAGGGACCCATCGACGAGCAGTACTTC
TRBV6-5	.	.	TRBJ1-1	CASSYEVYTEAFF	TGTGCCAGCAGTTACGAGGTCTACACTGAAGCTTTCTTT
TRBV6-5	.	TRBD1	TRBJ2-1	CASAHRGLPYNEQFF	TGTGCCAGCGCCCACAGGGGGCTGCCCTACAATGAGCAGTTCTTC
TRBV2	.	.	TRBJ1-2	CASRDYLANYGYTF	TGTGCCAGCAGAGACTACCTGGCTAACTATGGCTACACCTTC
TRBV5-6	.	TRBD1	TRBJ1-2	CASSLGGQGYGYTF	TGTGCCAGCAGCTTGGGAGGACAGGGGTATGGCTACACCTTC
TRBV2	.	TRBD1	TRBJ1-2	CASSRDRGLGYGYTF	TGTGCCAGCAGCCGGGACAGGGGACTTGGGTATGGCTACACCTTC
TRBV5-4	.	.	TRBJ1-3	CASRAGEGGNTIYF	TGTGCCAGCAGGGCAGGGGAAGGTGGAAACACCATATATTTT
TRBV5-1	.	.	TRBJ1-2	CASSPEGLDRYTF	TGCGCCAGCAGCCCGGAGGGACTCGACCGCTACACCTTC
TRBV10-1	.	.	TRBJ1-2	CASSSDSGTPHGYTF	TGCGCCAGCAGTTCTGATTCCGGGACACCTCATGGCTACACCTTC
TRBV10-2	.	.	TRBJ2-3	CASGAVAATDTQYF	TGCGCCAGCGGAGCGGTCGCGGCCACAGATACGCAGTATTTT
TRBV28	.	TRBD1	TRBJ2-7	CASSFLGQGTGEQYF	TGTGCCAGCAGTTTCTTGGGACAGGGGACGGGAGAGCAGTACTTC
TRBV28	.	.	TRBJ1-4	CASSLWVADIGEKLFF	TGTGCCAGCAGTTTATGGGTTGCGGATATAGGTGAAAAACTGTTTTTT
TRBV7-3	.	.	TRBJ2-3	CASSLTGYQSTDTQYF	TGTGCCAGCAGCTTAACCGGGTATCAAAGCACAGATACGCAGTATTTT
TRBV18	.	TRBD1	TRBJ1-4	CASSPMTGASNEKLFF	TGTGCCAGCTCACCCATGACAGGGGCGTCTAATGAAAAACTGTTTTTT
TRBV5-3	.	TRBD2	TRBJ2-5	CARSLFSGVVQETQYF	TGTGCCAGAAGCTTATTTAGCGGGGTCGTCCAGGAGACCCAGTACTTC
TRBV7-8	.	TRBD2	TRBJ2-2	CASSPGLAGHTGELFF	TGTGCCAGCAGCCCGGGACTAGCGGGACACACCGGGGAGCTGTTTTTT
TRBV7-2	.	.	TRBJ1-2	CASSPRNLYGYTF	TGTGCCAGCAGCCCTAGGAACCTGTATGGCTACACCTTC
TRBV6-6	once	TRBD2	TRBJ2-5	CASSQLAGSGETQYF	TGTGCCAGCAGCCAACTAGCGGGGAGTGGGGAGACCCAGTACTTC
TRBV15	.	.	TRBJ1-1	CATSNEGVTEAFF	TGTGCCACCAGCAATGAAGGGGTCACTGAAGCTTTCTTT